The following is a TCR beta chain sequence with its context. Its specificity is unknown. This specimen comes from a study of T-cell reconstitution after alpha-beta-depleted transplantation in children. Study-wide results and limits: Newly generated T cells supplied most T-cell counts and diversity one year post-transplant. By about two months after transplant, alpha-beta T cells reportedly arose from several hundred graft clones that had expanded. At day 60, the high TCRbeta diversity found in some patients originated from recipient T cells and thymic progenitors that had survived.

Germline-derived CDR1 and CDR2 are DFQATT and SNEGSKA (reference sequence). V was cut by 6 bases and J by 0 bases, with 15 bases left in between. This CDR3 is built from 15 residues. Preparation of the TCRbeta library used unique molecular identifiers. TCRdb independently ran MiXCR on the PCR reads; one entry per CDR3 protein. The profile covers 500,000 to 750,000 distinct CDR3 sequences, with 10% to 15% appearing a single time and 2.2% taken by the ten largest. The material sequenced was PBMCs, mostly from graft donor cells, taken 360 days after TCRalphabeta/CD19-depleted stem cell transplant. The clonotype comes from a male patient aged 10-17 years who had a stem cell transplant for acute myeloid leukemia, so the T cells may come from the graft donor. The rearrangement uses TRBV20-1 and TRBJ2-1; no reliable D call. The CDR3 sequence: CSAESPRISYNEQFF. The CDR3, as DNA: TGCAGTGCGGAGTCCCCCAGGATCTCCTACAATGAGCAGTTCTTC.